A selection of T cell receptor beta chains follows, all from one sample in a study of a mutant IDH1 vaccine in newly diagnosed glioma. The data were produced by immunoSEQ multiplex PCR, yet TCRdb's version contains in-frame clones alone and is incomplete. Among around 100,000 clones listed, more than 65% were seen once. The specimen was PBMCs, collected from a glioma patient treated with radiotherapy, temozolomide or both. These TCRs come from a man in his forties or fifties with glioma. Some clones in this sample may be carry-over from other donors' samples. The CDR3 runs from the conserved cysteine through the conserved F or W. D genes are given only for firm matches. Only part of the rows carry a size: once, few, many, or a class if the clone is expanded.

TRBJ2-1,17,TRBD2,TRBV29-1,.,TGCAGCGTTACGCCCTCGGGACTAGCGGGGGGTTACAATGAGCAGTTCTTC,CSVTPSGLAGGYNEQFF
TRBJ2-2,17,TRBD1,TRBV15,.,TGTGCCACCAGCAGGGGTCCGGGACAGGGATCCTCCGGGGAGCTGTTTTTT,CATSRGPGQGSSGELFF
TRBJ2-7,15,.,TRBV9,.,TGTGCCAGCAGCGTAGGCCCAGGGGATCCCTACGAGCAGTACTTC,CASSVGPGDPYEQYF
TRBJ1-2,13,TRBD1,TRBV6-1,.,TGTGCCAGCAGGCCTGGGACAGACTATGGCTACACCTTC,CASRPGTDYGYTF
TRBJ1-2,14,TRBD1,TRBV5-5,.,TGTGCCAGCAGCTTGGGGACAGGGACCTATGGCTACACCTTC,CASSLGTGTYGYTF
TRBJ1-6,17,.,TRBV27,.,TGTGCCAGCAGTTTCCGTTCGTGGGGGCAATATAATTCACCCCTCCACTTT,CASSFRSWGQYNSPLHF
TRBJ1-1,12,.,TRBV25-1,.,TGTGCCAGCAGTGACAGGGCGGGGAAAGCTTTCTTT,CASSDRAGKAFF
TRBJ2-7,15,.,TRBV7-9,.,TGTGCCAGCAGCAACGCCGACGGTCTCTCCTACGAGCAGTACTTC,CASSNADGLSYEQYF
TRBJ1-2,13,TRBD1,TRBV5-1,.,TGCGCCAGCAGCTTACAGGGGGCGGAAGGCTACACCTTC,CASSLQGAEGYTF
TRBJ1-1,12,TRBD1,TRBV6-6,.,TGTGCCATCCAGGGGGCCGTCACTGAAGCTTTCTTT,CAIQGAVTEAFF
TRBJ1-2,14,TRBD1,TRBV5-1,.,TGCGCCAGCAGGATTGGGGACAGGAGCTATGGCTACACCTTC,CASRIGDRSYGYTF
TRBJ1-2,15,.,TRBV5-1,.,TGCGCCAGCAGCTTGGGCCCCGACAGGAGATATGGCTACACCTTC,CASSLGPDRRYGYTF
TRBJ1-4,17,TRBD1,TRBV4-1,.,TGCGCCAGCAGTCGACTCCAGGGGACAGCCTCGAATGAAAAACTGTTTTTT,CASSRLQGTASNEKLFF
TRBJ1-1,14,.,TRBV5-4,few,TGTGCCAGCAGCTTCGCGAACATGAACACTGAAGCTTTCTTT,CASSFANMNTEAFF
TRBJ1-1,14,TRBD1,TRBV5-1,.,TGCGCCAGCAGCCGGGACAGTCTGAACACTGAAGCTTTCTTT,CASSRDSLNTEAFF
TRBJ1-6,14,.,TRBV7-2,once,TGTGCCAGCAGCCCGGGGACTAATAATTCACCCCTCCACTTT,CASSPGTNNSPLHF
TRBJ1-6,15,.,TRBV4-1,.,TGCGCCAGCAGCCAAGTGGCCGGAGGGGATTCACCCCTCCACTTT,CASSQVAGGDSPLHF
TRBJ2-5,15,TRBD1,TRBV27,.,TGTGCCAGCAGTTCGCGACAGGGGACACAAGAGACCCAGTACTTC,CASSSRQGTQETQYF
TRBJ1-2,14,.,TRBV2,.,TGTGCCAGCAGGAGACTACAGTTAAAGGGCGGCTACACCTTC,CASRRLQLKGGYTF
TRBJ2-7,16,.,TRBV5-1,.,TGCGCCAGCAGCCCGAGTCCGGCCGCAAGCTCCTACGAGCAGTACTTC,CASSPSPAASSYEQYF
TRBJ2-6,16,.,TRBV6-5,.,TGTGCCAGCAGTTACGAGGGGGGGCCTGGGGCCAACGTCCTGACTTTC,CASSYEGGPGANVLTF
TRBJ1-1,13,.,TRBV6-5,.,TGTGCCAGCAGTTACTCTGAGGGCACTGAAGCTTTCTTT,CASSYSEGTEAFF
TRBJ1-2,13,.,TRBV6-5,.,TGTGCCAGCAGACCCGGACGTTATTATGGCTACACCTTC,CASRPGRYYGYTF
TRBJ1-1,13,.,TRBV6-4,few,TGTGCCAGCAGCTGGGGGGGGGACACTGAAGCTTTCTTT,CASSWGGDTEAFF
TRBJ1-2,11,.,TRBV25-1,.,TGTGCCAGCAGTTGGGGGTCTGGCTACACCTTC,CASSWGSGYTF
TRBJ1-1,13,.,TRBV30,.,TGTGCCTGGGGCCGGGGACCCCGCACTGAAGCTTTCTTT,CAWGRGPRTEAFF